These 2 T cell receptor beta chains came from one sample sequenced in a study of blood T cell repertoires in COVID-19. Assay: immunoSEQ multiplex PCR; the TCRdb copy retains only in-frame clones and omits some. This sample carries a few hundred thousand clones, roughly 80% of them seen once, and the ten largest clones take around 18%. Sequenced material: peripheral blood. These receptors were taken from a woman older than 75 with active or convalescent COVID-19.

The chain recombines TRBV30 with TRBJ2-1; weak D call: TRBD2 (6 bases). The germline V gene has CDR1 GTSNPN and CDR2 SVGIG (reference sequence). Trimming took 4 bases from V and 12 from J, leaving 19 bases between them. The CDR3 has 13 residues. CDR3 bases: TGTGCCTGGAACAGGTTGGTACGGAGGGTGCAGTTCTTC. Amino acid sequence: CAWNRLVRRVQFF.

The J gene is TRBJ2-7, the V gene TRBV5-5; 10 bases match TRBD1. CDR3 size: 16 residues. V lost 5 bases to trimming and J lost 4 bases; unmatched junction nucleotides: 12. CDR1 SGHKS and CDR2 YYEKEE come from the germline V gene (reference sequence). The CDR3 DNA reads TGTGCCAGCAGTCCCGGGACAGGGGACCTCGGGTACGAGCAGTACTTC. Its protein is CASSPGTGDLGYEQYF. Filled out from reference TRBV5-5 and TRBJ2-7, the complete variable domain reads DAGVTQSPTHLIKTRGQQVTLRCSPISGHKSVSWYQQVLGQGPQFIFQYYEKEERGRGNFPDRFSARQFPNYSSELNVNALLLGDSALYLCASSPGTGDLGYEQYFGPGTRLTVT.